The clone carrying this TCR beta chain was seen just once. The antigen remains unidentified. The sample originates from a study of cytomegalovirus exposure and HLA in healthy donors. Study-wide findings and caveats: Sequencing had likely introduced a cluster of highly shared sequence variants as an artifact. Previous analysis showed most TCR beta V segments were productive about 87% or about 30% of the time.

The PCR had 60 Vbeta and 13 Jbeta primers. Produced via immunoSEQ multiplex PCR; TCRdb's table is partial and in-frame only. The table includes some 130,000 clones, around 85% detected once. Sequenced sample: PBMCs. This sequence originates from a young woman in good health and CMV-seropositive.

The CDR3: CASSQEGLQGHYGYTF. In nucleotides, the CDR3 is TGCGCCAGCAGCCAAGAAGGGCTGCAGGGCCACTATGGCTACACCTTC. The rearrangement joins TRBV4-1 to TRBJ1-2; D is possibly TRBD1 (5 bases). V dropped 0 bases and J dropped 3 bases, with 14 bases sitting between them. The CDR3 has 16 residues. Per germline, CDR1 MGHRA and CDR2 YSYEKL.